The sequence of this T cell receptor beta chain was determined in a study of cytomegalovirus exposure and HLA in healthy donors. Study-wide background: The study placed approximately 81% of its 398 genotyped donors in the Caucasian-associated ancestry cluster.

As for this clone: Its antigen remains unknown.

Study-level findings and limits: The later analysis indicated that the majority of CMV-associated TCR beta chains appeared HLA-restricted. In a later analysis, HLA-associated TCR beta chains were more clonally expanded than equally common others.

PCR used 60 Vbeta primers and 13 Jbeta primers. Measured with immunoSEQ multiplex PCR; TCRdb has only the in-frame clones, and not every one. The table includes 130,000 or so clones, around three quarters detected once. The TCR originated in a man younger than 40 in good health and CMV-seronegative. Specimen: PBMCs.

The CDR3, as DNA: TGTGCCAGCAGCCCCGACAGGTTGAACACTGAAGCTTTCTTT. Translating gives CASSPDRLNTEAFF. The chain uses TRBV7-6 and TRBJ1-1; the D gene is possibly TRBD1 (6 bases). The CDR3 covers 14 residues. Per germline, CDR1 SGHVS and CDR2 FNYEAQ. The V and J ends lost 5 bases and 0 bases respectively, with 10 bases between them.